The present TCR beta chain was sequenced within a study of CD4 and CD8 cells across lung adenocarcinoma regions. Donors had localized lung adenocarcinoma, a non-small cell lung cancer. TCRdb recomputed calls from the PCR reads with MiXCR, one row per CDR3 protein. The sample shows some 9,600 distinct CDR3 sequences, roughly 46% of them seen only once. The CDR3 has 13 amino acids. Germline V gene data show CDR1 as MNHNS and CDR2 as SASEGT. The sequenced sample consisted of CD4+ T cells from the margin of a lung tumor. The source of this sequence is a male donor with lung adenocarcinoma. The CD4 and CD8 labels of this study may be unreliable. The chain uses TRBV6-1 and TRBJ2-5; the D is unclear. The tail of the sequence fits TRBJ2-7 better, so the J call may be wrong. The DNA of the CDR3 is TGTGCCAGCAGTGAAGCCGGCAGATACGAGCAGTACTTC. Its protein is CASSEAGRYEQYF.